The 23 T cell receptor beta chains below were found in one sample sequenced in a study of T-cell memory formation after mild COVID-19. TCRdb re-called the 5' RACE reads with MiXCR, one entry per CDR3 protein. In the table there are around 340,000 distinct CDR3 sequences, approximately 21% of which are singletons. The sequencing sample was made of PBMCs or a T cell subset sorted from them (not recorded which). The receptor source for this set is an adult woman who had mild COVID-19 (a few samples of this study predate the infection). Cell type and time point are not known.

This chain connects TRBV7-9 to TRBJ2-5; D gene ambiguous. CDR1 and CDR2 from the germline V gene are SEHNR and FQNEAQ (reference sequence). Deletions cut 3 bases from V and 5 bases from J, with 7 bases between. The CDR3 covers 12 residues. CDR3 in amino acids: CASSFQVETQYF. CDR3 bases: TGTGCCAGCAGCTTTCAAGTTGAGACCCAGTACTTC.

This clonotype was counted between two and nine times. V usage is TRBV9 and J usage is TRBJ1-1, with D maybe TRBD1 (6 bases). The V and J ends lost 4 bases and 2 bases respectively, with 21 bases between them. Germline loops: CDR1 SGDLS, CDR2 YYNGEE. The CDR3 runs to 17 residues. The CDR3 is CASSPDPLDRSNTEAFF. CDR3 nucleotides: TGTGCCAGCAGCCCCGACCCATTAGACAGGAGTAACACTGAAGCTTTCTTT. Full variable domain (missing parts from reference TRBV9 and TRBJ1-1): DSGVTQTPKHLITATGQRVTLRCSPRSGDLSVYWYQQSLDQGLQFLIQYYNGEERAKGNILERFSAQQFPDLHSELNLSSLELGDSALYFCASSPDPLDRSNTEAFFGQGTRLTVV.

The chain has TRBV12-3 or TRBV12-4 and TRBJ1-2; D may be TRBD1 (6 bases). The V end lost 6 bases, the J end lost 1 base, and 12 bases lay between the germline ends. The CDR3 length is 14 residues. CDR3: CASRTTGSNYGYTF. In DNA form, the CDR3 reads TGTGCCAGCAGAACCACAGGGAGTAACTATGGCTACACCTTC.

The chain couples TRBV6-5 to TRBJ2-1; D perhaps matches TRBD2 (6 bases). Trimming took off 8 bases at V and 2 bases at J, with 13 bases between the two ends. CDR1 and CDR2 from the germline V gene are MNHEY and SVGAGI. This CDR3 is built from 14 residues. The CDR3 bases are TGTGCCAGCGGGGGGAGAGTAACCTACAATGAGCAGTTCTTC. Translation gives CASGGRVTYNEQFF.

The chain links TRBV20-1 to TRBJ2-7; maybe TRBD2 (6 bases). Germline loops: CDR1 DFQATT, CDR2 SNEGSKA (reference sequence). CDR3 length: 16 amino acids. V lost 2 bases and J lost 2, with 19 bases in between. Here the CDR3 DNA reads TGCAGTGCTAGACAAATCCCTAGCGAACACCCCTACGAGCAGTACTTC. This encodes CSARQIPSEHPYEQYF.

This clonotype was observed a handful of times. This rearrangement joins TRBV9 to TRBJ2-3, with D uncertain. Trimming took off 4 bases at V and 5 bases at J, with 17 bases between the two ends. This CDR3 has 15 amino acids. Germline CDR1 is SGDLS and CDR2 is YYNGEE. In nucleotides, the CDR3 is TGTGCCAGCAGCCTCACCGGGCGGAACGGAGATACGCAGTATTTT. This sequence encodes CASSLTGRNGDTQYF.

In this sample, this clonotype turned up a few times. The CDR3: CASSYPSGGNNEQFF. CDR3 nucleotide sequence: TGTGCCAGCAGTTACCCCTCCGGGGGGAACAATGAGCAGTTCTTC. This chain joins TRBV6-6 and TRBJ2-1, with 7 bases identical to TRBD2. The CDR3 runs to 15 residues. V was pared by 2 bases and J by 5 bases, with 6 bases of the junction left unmatched. Looked up from germline, CDR1 is MNHNY and CDR2 is SVGAGI (reference sequence).

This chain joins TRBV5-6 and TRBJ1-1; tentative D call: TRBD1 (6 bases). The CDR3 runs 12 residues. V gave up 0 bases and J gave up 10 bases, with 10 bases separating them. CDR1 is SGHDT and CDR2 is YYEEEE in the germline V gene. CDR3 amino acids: CASSLAGGGAFF. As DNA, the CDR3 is TGTGCCAGCAGCTTGGCTGGAGGGGGAGCTTTCTTT. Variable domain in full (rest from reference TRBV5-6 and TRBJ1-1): DAGVTQSPTHLIKTRGQQVTLRCSPKSGHDTVSWYQQALGQGPQFIFQYYEEEERQRGNFPDRFSGHQFPNYSSELNVNALLLGDSALYLCASSLAGGGAFFGQGTRLTVV.

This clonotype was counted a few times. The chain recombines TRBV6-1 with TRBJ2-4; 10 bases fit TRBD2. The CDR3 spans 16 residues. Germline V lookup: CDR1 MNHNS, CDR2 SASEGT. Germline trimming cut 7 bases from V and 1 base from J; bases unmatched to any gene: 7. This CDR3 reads CASTASGSVAKNIQYF. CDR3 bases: TGTGCCAGCACAGCTAGCGGGAGCGTGGCCAAAAACATTCAGTACTTC.

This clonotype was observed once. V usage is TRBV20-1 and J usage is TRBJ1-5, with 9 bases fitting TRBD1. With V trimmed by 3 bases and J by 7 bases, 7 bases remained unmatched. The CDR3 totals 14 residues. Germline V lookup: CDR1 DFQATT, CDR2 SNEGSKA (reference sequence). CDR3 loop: CSASLTGGNQPQHF. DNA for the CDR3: TGCAGTGCTAGCCTGACAGGGGGTAACCAGCCCCAGCATTTT.

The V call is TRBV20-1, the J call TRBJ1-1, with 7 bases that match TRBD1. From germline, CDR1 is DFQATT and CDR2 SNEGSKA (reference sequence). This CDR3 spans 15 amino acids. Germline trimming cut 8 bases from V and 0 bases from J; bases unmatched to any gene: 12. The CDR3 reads CSSFLTGTVNTEAFF. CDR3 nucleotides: TGCAGTAGTTTCTTGACCGGGACAGTGAACACTGAAGCTTTCTTT.

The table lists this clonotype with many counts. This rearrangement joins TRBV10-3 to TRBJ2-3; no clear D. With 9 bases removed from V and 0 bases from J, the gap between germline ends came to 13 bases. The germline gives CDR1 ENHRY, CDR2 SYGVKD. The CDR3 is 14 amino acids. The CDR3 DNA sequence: TGTGCCATTGCGCAGCGAGATAGCACAGATACGCAGTATTTT. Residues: CAIAQRDSTDTQYF.

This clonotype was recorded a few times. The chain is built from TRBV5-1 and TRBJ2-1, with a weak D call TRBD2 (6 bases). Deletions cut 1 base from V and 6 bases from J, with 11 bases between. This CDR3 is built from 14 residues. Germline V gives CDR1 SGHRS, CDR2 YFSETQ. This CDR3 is CASSLPGAGNEQFF. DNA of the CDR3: TGCGCCAGCAGCTTGCCGGGAGCGGGCAATGAGCAGTTCTTC.

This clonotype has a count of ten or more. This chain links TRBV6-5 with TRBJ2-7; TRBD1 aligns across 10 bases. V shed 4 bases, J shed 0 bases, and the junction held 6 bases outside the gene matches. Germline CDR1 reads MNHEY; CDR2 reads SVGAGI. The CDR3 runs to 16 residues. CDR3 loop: CASSSLTGGTSYEQYF. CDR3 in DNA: TGTGCCAGCAGTTCGTTGACAGGGGGCACCTCCTACGAGCAGTACTTC.

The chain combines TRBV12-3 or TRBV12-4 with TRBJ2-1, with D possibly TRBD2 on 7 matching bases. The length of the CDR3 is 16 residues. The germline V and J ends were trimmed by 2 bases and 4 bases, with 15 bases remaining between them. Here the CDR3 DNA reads TGTGCCAGCAGTTTATTTGAGGGGGGGCTATACAATGAGCAGTTCTTC. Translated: CASSLFEGGLYNEQFF.

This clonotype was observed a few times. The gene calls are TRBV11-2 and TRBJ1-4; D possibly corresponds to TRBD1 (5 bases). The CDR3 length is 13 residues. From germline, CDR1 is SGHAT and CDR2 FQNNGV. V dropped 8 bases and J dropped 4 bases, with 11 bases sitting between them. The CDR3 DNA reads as TGTGCCAGCGGGGGGGGTCTTAATGAAAAACTGTTTTTT. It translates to CASGGGLNEKLFF.

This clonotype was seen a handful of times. CDR3 region: CASSQTGLDGYTF. The CDR3 coding sequence is TGTGCCAGCAGCCAGACAGGGTTGGATGGCTACACCTTC. The rearrangement uses TRBV12-3 or TRBV12-4 and TRBJ1-2; 7 nucleotides line up with TRBD1. The CDR3 consists of 13 residues. The V gene end was trimmed by 6 bases and the J gene end by 6 bases; junction bases not matched to a gene: 7.

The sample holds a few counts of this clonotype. The CDR3 reads CSGRGTDSYEQYF. DNA of the CDR3: TGCAGCGGGAGAGGGACAGATTCCTACGAGCAGTACTTC. The chain uses TRBV29-1 and TRBJ2-7; the match to TRBD1 covers 7 bases. The V gene end was trimmed by 7 bases and the J gene end by 1 base; junction bases not matched to a gene: 7. Germline V gene lookup returns CDR1 SQVTM and CDR2 ANQGSEA. The CDR3 consists of 13 residues.

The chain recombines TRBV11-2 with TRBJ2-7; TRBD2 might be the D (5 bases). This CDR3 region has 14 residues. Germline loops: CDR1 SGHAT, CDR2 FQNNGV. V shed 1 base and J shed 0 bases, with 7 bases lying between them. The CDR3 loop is CASSLVASSYEQYF. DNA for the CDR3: TGTGCCAGCAGCTTAGTAGCGTCCTCCTACGAGCAGTACTTC.

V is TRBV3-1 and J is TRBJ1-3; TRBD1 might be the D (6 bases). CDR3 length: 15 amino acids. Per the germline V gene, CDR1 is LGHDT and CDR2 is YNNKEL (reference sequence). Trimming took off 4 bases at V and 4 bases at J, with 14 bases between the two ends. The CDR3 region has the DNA TGTGCCAGCAGCCCCACGGGGGCGCTGGGAAACACCATATATTTT. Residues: CASSPTGALGNTIYF. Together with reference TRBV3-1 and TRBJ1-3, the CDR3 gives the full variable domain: DTAVSQTPKYLVTQMGNDKSIKCEQNLGHDTMYWYKQDSKKFLKIMFSYNNKELIINETVPNRFSPKSPDKAHLNLHINSLELGDSAVYFCASSPTGALGNTIYFGEGSWLTVV.

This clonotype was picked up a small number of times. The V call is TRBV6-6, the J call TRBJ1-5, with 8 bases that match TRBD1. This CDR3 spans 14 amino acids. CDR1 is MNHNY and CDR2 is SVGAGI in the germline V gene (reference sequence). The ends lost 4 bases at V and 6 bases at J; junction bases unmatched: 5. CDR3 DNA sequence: TGTGCCAGCAGTTGGACAGGGCGGGGTCAGCCCCAGCATTTT. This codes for CASSWTGRGQPQHF.

The CDR3 loop is CAWRLAGDTGELFF. CDR3 in DNA: TGTGCCTGGAGGCTAGCGGGAGACACCGGGGAGCTGTTTTTT. The chain is built from TRBV30 and TRBJ2-2, with 10 bases that match TRBD2. Per the germline V gene, CDR1 is GTSNPN and CDR2 is SVGIG (reference sequence). CDR3 size: 14 residues. The V segment lost 3 bases and the J segment 3 bases; nucleotides outside the gene matches: 1.

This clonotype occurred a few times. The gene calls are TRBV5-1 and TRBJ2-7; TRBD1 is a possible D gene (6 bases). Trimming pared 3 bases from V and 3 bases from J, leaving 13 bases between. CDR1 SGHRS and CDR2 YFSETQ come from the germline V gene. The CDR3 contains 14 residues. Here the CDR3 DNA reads TGCGCCAGCAGCTACCAGGGGAATGGCTACGAGCAGTACTTC. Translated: CASSYQGNGYEQYF.